These T cell receptor beta chains were read from a single sample in a study of CD4 and CD8 cells across lung adenocarcinoma regions. TCRdb re-derived calls from the PCR reads in MiXCR, one entry per CDR3 protein. The sample lists around 20,000 distinct CDR3 sequences, 50% occurring once. Sequencing input: CD8+ T cells from the margin of a lung tumor. These receptors all come from a male donor with lung adenocarcinoma. The CD4 and CD8 labels of this study may be unreliable. Both conserved end residues are part of each CDR3. The D gene is left open where the match is weak. Clone sizes are given selectively: once, few, many, or a class where the clone is expanded.

>TRBV10-2|medium-sized|.|TRBJ2-6
CASSERQIISGANVLTF
TGCGCCAGCAGTGAAAGACAGATAATCTCTGGGGCCAACGTCCTGACTTTC
>TRBV25-1|.|.|TRBJ1-1
CATQGNTEAFF
TGTGCCACCCAGGGGAACACTGAAGCTTTCTTT
>TRBV11-3|many|.|TRBJ2-3
CASSLGGADTQYF
TGTGCCAGCAGCTTAGGGGGGGCAGATACGCAGTATTTT
>TRBV11-2|.|.|TRBJ2-5
CASSRSLYQETQYF
TGTGCCAGCAGCCGGAGCTTGTACCAAGAGACCCAGTACTTC
>TRBV6-5|many|.|TRBJ2-7
CAGGYEQYF
TGTGCCGGGGGTTACGAGCAGTACTTC
>TRBV6-5|once|.|TRBJ2-7
CASSHEGHSSYEQYF
TGTGCCAGCAGTCACGAGGGACACTCCTCCTACGAGCAGTACTTC
>TRBV7-6|few|.|TRBJ1-2
CASSLGRDAYGYTF
TGTGCCAGCAGCTTAGGTAGAGACGCCTATGGCTACACCTTC
>TRBV6-1|.|.|TRBJ2-3
CAGSGARAQDTQYF
TGTGCGGGCAGTGGGGCACGTGCGCAAGATACCCAGTATTTT
>TRBV7-9|once|TRBD1|TRBJ1-1
CASSSGQGEAFF
TGTGCCAGCAGCTCGGGACAGGGTGAAGCTTTCTTT
>TRBV6-1|medium-sized|TRBD2|TRBJ2-3
CASSGGTTSGNTDTQYF
TGTGCCAGCAGTGGGGGGACTACCTCGGGGAACACAGATACGCAGTATTTT
>TRBV6-5|medium-sized|TRBD1|TRBJ2-2
CASSYHRDRDTGELFF
TGTGCCAGCAGTTACCATCGAGACAGGGACACCGGGGAGCTGTTTTTT
>TRBV6-5|.|.|TRBJ2-4
CASRFGAGSQDIQYF
.
>TRBV5-1|many|TRBD1|TRBJ2-1
CASSLAGQSSYNEQFF
TGCGCCAGCAGCTTGGCGGGACAGAGCTCCTACAATGAGCAGTTCTTC
>TRBV6-1|.|.|TRBJ2-7
CASSEAVSDSYEQYF
TGTGCCAGCAGTGAGGCCGTATCCGACTCCTACGAGCAGTACTTC
>TRBV20-1|.|.|TRBJ1-4
CSAREGSTNEKLFF
TGCAGTGCTAGAGAAGGATCAACTAATGAAAAACTGTTTTTT
>TRBV12-5|many|.|TRBJ2-1
CASGLGSGTSHEQFF
TGTGCTAGTGGTTTGGGGTCGGGGACGAGCCATGAGCAGTTCTTC
>TRBV4-1|.|.|TRBJ2-3
CASSQGASETGDTQYF
TGCGCCAGCAGCCAAGGGGCTAGCGAGACGGGAGATACGCAGTATTTT
>TRBV6-1|.|TRBD2|TRBJ2-1
CASSVWEGNDEQFF
TGTGCCAGCAGTGTGTGGGAGGGCAACGATGAGCAGTTCTTC
>TRBV7-6|few|.|TRBJ2-1
CASSLRRNRVNEQFF
TGTGCCAGCAGCTTGCGGAGAAACAGGGTCAATGAGCAGTTCTTC
>TRBV10-3|.|.|TRBJ2-3
CASRLRAKNTQYF
TGTGCCTCCAGGCTGCGGGCCAAAAACACTCAGTATTTT
>TRBV6-1|.|.|TRBJ1-3
CASRGPGNTIYF
TGTGCCAGCAGGGGTCCCGGAAACACCATATATTTT
>TRBV6-1|few|.|TRBJ2-4
CARGLGAKDIQYF
TGTGCCAGGGGGCTGGGGGCCAAAGATATTCAGTACTTC
>TRBV6-1|few|.|TRBJ2-7
CASSESNYEQYF
TGTGCCAGCAGTGAAAGCAACTACGAGCAGTACTTC
>TRBV6-5|.|.|TRBJ2-5
CASSYSNKRNTQYF
TGTGCCAGCAGTTACTCGAACAAGAGGAACACCCAGTACTTC
>TRBV6-1|.|.|TRBJ2-7
CASEGRVGSTNTQYF
TGTGCCAGCGAGGGACGGGTCGGGTCCACAAATACGCAGTACTTC
>TRBV24-1|.|TRBD1|TRBJ2-1
CATSQGARDEQFF
TGTGCCACTTCTCAGGGGGCTAGGGATGAGCAGTTCTTC
>TRBV6-1|medium-sized|.|TRBJ2-5
CASRDTLTGTQYF
TGTGCCAGCAGGGACACCCTGACCGGGACCCAGTACTTC
>TRBV6-5|many|.|TRBJ2-5
CASSFRTGKETQYF
TGTGCCAGCAGTTTTCGCACAGGGAAAGAGACCCAGTACTTC
>TRBV12-3/TRBV12-4|few|TRBD2|TRBJ2-5
CASSFKGSGRETQYF
TGTGCCAGCAGTTTCAAGGGGAGCGGGAGGGAGACCCAGTACTTC
>TRBV28|many|TRBD1|TRBJ1-2
CASSPGGRNYGYTF
TGTGCCAGCAGCCCAGGGGGCCGGAACTATGGCTACACCTTC
>TRBV6-5|few|.|TRBJ2-3
CASSYSFQGNTDTQYF
TGTGCCAGCAGTTACTCGTTTCAGGGGAACACAGATACGCAGTATTTT
>TRBV27|medium-sized|TRBD2|TRBJ2-1
CASSLSASGRANEQFF
TGTGCCAGCAGTTTATCGGCTAGCGGGAGGGCCAATGAGCAGTTCTTC
>TRBV6-1|many|TRBD1|TRBJ2-2
CASSEVWTGGAGELFF
TGTGCCAGCAGTGAAGTTTGGACAGGGGGTGCCGGGGAGCTGTTTTTT
>TRBV6-5|medium-sized|.|TRBJ2-7
CASSGSTITARYEQYF
TGTGCCAGCAGCGGTTCCACGATTACGGCCCGTTACGAGCAGTACTTC
>TRBV9|.|TRBD2|TRBJ2-3
CASTPTSANTDTQYF
TGTGCCAGCACCCCCACTAGCGCCAACACAGATACGCAGTATTTT
>TRBV6-1|.|.|TRBJ2-7
CASSRIYEQYF
TGTGCCAGCAGCCGAATATACGAGCAGTACTTC
>TRBV6-1|.|.|TRBJ2-7
CASSELPGPKQYF
TGTGCCAGCAGTGAACTCCCGGGACCAAAGCAGTACTTC
>TRBV10-2|.|TRBD1|TRBJ2-5
CASSPIGQAVKQYF
TGCGCCAGCAGCCCGATAGGACAGGCGGTCAAGCAGTACTTC
>TRBV10-1|few|TRBD1|TRBJ1-1
CASSRTGNTEAFF
TGCGCCAGCAGTCGGACAGGGAACACTGAAGCTTTCTTT
>TRBV6-1|many|TRBD1|TRBJ2-1
CASRLTGGRYNEQFF
TGTGCCAGCAGGCTGACAGGGGGCCGTTACAATGAGCAGTTCTTC
>TRBV6-6|medium-sized|.|TRBJ2-1
CASRGPEGRQFF
TGTGCCAGCAGGGGGCCCGAGGGGCGGCAGTTCTTC
>TRBV6-1|.|.|TRBJ2-3
CASQPVSAGTQYF
TGTGCCAGCCAGCCTGTGAGCGCCGGTACGCAGTATTTT
>TRBV11-2|.|.|TRBJ2-4
CASSLRSYAPQYF
TGTGCCAGCAGCTTAAGGTCTTACGCACCTCAGTACTTC
>TRBV5-4|.|.|TRBJ2-3
CASSHQSTDTQYF
TGTGCCAGCAGTCACCAGTCCACAGATACGCAGTATTTT
>TRBV6-1|.|TRBD2|TRBJ2-3
CARTNGGGAKDTQYF
TGTGCCCGCACTAACGGGGGGGGCGCCAAAGACACGCAGTATTTC
>TRBV5-6|.|.|TRBJ2-1
CASRNDNEGQFF
TGTGCCAGCAGAAATGACAATGAGGGGCAGTTCTTC
>TRBV6-1|.|.|TRBJ2-1
CATHALGRDNEQFF
TGTGCCACCCACGCTCTGGGCCGAGACAATGAGCAGTTCTTC
>TRBV6-2/TRBV6-3|.|TRBD2|TRBJ2-1
CASAALAGSEQFF
TGTGCCAGCGCCGCACTAGCGGGAAGCGAGCAGTTCTTC
>TRBV14|.|.|TRBJ1-2
CASSQERTGNYGYTF
TGTGCCAGCAGCCAAGAAAGAACAGGGAACTATGGCTACACCTTC
>TRBV6-5|medium-sized|TRBD2|TRBJ2-3
CASSPGLAGVDTQYF
TGTGCCAGCAGCCCGGGACTAGCGGGAGTCGATACGCAGTATTTT
>TRBV6-5|few|TRBD2|TRBJ2-1
CASSSGSGRFGEQFF
TGTGCCAGCAGTTCCGGTAGCGGGAGGTTTGGCGAGCAGTTCTTC
>TRBV6-1|many|.|TRBJ1-2
CASSEQGLANYGYTF
TGTGCCAGCAGTGAACAGGGATTAGCTAACTATGGCTACACCTTC
>TRBV28|.|.|TRBJ2-5
CAGSGRRVQETQYF
TGTGCGGGGAGTGGGCGGCGAGTCCAAGAGACCCAGTACTTC
>TRBV6-5|many|.|TRBJ2-4
CASSFHRDPKNIQYF
TGTGCCAGCAGTTTTCACAGGGACCCCAAAAACATTCAGTACTTC
>TRBV3-1|.|TRBD2|TRBJ2-1
CASSQALTSGSLGAFF
TGTGCCAGCAGCCAAGCCCTGACTAGCGGGAGCCTTGGCGCGTTCTTC